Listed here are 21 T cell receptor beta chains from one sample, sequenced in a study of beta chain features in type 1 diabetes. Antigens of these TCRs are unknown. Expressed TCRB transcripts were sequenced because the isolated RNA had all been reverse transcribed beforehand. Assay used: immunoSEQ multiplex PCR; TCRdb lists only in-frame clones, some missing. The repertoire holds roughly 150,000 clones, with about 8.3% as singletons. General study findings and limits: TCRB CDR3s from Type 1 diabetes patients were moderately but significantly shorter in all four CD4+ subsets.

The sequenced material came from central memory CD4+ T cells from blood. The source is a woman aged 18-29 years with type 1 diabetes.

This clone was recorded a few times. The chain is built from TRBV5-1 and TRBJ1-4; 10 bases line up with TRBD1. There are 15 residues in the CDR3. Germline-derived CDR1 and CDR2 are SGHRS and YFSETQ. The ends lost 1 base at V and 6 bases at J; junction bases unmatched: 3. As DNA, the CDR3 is TGCGCCAGCAGCTTGCTCGGGACAGGGGATGAAAAACTGTTTTTT. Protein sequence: CASSLLGTGDEKLFF. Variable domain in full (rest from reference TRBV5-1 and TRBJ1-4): KAGVTQTPRYLIKTRGQQVTLSCSPISGHRSVSWYQQTPGQGLQFLFEYFSETQRNKGNFPGRFSGRQFSNSRSEMNVSTLELGDSALYLCASSLLGTGDEKLFFGSGTQLSVL.

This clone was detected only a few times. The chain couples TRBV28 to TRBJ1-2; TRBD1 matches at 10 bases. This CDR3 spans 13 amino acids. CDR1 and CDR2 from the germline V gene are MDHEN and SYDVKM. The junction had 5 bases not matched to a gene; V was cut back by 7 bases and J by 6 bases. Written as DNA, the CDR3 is TGTGCCAGCACCGCGGGGACAGGGGATGGCTACACCTTC. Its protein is CASTAGTGDGYTF.

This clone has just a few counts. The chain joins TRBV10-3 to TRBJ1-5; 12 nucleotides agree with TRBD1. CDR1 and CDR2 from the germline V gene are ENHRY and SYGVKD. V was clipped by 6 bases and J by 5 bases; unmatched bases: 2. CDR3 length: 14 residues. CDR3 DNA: TGTGCCATCAGGGGGACAGGGGGCGATCAGCCCCAGCATTTT. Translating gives CAIRGTGGDQPQHF.

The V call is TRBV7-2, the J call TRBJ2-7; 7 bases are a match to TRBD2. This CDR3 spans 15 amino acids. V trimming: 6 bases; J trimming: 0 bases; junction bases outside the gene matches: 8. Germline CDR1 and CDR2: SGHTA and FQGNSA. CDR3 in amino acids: CASSVGGITSYEQYF. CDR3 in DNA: TGTGCCAGCAGTGTGGGGGGGATCACCTCCTACGAGCAGTACTTC. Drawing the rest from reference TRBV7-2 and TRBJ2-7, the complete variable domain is GAGVSQSPSNKVTEKGKDVELRCDPISGHTALYWYRQSLGQGLEFLIYFQGNSAPDKSGLPSDRFSAERTGGSVSTLTIQRTQQEDSAVYLCASSVGGITSYEQYFGPGTRLTVT.

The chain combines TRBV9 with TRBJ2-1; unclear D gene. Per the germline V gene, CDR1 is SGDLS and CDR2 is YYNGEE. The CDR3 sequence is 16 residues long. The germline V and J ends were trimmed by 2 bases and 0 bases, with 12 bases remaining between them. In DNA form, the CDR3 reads TGTGCCAGCAGCGTCCTTACTACGAGCTCCTACAATGAGCAGTTCTTC. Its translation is CASSVLTTSSYNEQFF.

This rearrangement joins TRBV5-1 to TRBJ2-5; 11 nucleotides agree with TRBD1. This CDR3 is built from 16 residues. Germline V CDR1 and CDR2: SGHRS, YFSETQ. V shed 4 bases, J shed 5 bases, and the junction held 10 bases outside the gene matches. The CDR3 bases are TGCGCCAGCAGCCTGCCGGACAGGGGGCTGGGGGAGACCCAGTACTTC. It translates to CASSLPDRGLGETQYF.

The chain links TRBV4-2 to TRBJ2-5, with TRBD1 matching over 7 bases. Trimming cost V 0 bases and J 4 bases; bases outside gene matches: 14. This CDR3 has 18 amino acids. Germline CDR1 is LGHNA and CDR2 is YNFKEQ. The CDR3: CASSQDRPRGRGTETQYF. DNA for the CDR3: TGTGCCAGCAGCCAAGACCGGCCTCGGGGCAGGGGGACAGAGACCCAGTACTTC.

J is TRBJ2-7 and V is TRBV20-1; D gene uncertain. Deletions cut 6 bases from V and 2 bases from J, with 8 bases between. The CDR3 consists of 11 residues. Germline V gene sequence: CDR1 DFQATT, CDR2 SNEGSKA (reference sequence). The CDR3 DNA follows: TGCAGTGCCAAGCCGGCCTACGAGCAGTACTTC. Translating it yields CSAKPAYEQYF.

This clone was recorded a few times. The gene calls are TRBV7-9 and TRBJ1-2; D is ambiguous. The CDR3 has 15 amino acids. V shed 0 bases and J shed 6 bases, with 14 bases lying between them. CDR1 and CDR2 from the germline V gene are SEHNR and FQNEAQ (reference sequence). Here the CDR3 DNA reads TGTGCCAGCAGCTTAGCGGGAAGGGAGTCGCATGGCTACACCTTC. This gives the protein CASSLAGRESHGYTF.

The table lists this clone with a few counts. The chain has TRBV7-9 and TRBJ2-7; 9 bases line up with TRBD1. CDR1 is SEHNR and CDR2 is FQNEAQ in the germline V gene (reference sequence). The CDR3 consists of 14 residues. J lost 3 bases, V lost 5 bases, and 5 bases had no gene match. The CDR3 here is CASSPTDRGYEQYF. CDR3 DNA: TGTGCCAGCAGCCCCACGGACAGGGGCTACGAGCAGTACTTC.

The CDR3 nucleotides are TGCGCCAGCAGCTTGGACGGGACTAGCGCCTACGAGCAGTACTTC. Its protein is CASSLDGTSAYEQYF. The gene calls are TRBV5-1 and TRBJ2-7; 10 bases are shared with TRBD2. Germline CDR1 is SGHRS and CDR2 is YFSETQ. This CDR3 is built from 15 residues. Unmatched junction bases numbered 2, after V lost 0 bases and J lost 2 bases. Full variable domain (rest looked up from reference TRBV5-1 and TRBJ2-7): KAGVTQTPRYLIKTRGQQVTLSCSPISGHRSVSWYQQTPGQGLQFLFEYFSETQRNKGNFPGRFSGRQFSNSRSEMNVSTLELGDSALYLCASSLDGTSAYEQYFGPGTRLTVT.

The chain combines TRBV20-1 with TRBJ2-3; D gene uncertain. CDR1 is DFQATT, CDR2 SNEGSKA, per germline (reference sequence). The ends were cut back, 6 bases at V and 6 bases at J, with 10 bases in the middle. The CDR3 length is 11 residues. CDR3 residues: CSAPVGDTQYF. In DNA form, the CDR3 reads TGCAGTGCCCCCGTCGGGGATACGCAGTATTTT.

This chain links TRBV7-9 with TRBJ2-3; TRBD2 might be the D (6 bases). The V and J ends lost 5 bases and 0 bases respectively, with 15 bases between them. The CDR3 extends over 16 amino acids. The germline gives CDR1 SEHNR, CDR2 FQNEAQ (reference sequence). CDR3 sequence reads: CASSPRGGSSTDTQYF. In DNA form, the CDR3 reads TGTGCCAGCAGCCCCCGGGGAGGAAGTAGCACAGATACGCAGTATTTT.

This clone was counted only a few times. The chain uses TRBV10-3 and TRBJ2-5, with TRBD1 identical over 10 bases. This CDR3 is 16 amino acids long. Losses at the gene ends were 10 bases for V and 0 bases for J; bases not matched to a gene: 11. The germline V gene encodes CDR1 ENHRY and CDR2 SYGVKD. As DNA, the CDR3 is TGTGCCACCTGCCGGGGGACAGGGGACAACCAAGAGACCCAGTACTTC. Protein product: CATCRGTGDNQETQYF.

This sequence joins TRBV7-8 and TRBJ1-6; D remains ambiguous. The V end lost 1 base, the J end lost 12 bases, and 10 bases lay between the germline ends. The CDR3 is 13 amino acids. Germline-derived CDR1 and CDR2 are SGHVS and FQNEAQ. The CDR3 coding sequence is TGTGCCAGCAGCTTAGGAGAAGGAGGACCCCTCCACTTT. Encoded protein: CASSLGEGGPLHF.

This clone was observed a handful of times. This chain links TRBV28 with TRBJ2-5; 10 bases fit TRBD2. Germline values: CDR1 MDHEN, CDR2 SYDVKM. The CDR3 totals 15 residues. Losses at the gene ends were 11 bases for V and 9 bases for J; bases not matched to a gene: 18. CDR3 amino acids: CAVRGLANTGGSQYF. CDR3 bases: TGTGCCGTCCGGGGACTAGCGAATACCGGGGGGTCCCAGTACTTC.

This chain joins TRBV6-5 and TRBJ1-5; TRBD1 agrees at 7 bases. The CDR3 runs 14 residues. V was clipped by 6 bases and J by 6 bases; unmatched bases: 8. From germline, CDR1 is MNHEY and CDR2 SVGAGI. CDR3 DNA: TGTGCCAGCAGAAGGGACAGTTCGCCTCAGCCCCAGCATTTT. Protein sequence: CASRRDSSPQPQHF.

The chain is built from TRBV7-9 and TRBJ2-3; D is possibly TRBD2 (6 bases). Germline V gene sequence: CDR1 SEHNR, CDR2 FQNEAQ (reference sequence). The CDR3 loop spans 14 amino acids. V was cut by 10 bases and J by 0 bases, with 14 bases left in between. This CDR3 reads CATEAGLSTDTQYF. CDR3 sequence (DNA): TGTGCCACAGAGGCGGGGCTCAGCACAGATACGCAGTATTTT.

The CDR3 DNA follows: TGTGCCAGCAGACGAGGGACTCGAGAATGGAATGAGCAGTTCTTC. It yields the protein CASRRGTREWNEQFF. This rearrangement joins TRBV6-6 to TRBJ2-1; D is possibly TRBD2 (6 bases). CDR1 is MNHNY, CDR2 SVGAGI, per germline (reference sequence). The CDR3 has 15 residues. Trimming removed 6 bases at V and 7 bases at J, with 19 bases between.

CDR3 DNA: TGCAGCGTTGAGTCCGACTATGGCTACACCTTC. It is translated as CSVESDYGYTF. The chain combines TRBV29-1 with TRBJ1-2; D unresolved. Germline values: CDR1 SQVTM, CDR2 ANQGSEA. V lost 3 bases and J lost 3, with 5 bases in between. There are 11 residues in the CDR3.

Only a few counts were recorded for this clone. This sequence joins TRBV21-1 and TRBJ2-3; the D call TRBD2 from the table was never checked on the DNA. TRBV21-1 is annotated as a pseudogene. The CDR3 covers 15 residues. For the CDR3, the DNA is TGTGCCAGCACTATTCCGGCGGGAGCACCAGATACGCAGTATTTT. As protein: CASTIPAGAPDTQYF.